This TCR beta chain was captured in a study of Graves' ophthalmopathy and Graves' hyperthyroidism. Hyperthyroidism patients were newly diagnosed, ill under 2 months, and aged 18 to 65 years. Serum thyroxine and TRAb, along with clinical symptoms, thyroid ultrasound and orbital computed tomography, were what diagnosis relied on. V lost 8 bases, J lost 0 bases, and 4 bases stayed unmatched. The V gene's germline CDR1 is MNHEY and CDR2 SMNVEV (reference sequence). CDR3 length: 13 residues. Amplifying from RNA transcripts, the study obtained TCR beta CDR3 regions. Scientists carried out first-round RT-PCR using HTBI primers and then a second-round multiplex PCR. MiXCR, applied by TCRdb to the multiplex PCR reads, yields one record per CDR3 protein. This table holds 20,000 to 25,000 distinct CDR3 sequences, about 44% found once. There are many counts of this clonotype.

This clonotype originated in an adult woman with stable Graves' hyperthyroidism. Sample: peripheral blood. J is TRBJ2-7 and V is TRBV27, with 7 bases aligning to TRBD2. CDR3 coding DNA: TGTGCCAGCTCGGGGGGAATCTCCTACGAGCAGTACTTC. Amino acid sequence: CASSGGISYEQYF.